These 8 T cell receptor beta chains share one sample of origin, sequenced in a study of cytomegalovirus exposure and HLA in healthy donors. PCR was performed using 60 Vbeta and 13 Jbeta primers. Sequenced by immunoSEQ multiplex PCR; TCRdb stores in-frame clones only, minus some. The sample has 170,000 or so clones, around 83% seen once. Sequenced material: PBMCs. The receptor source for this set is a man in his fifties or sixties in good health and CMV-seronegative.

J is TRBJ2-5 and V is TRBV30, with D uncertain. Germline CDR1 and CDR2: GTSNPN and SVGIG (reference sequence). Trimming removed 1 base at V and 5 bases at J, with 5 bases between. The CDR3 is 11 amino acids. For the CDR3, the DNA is TGTGCCTGGAGTGGTTCGGAGACCCAGTACTTC. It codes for CAWSGSETQYF.

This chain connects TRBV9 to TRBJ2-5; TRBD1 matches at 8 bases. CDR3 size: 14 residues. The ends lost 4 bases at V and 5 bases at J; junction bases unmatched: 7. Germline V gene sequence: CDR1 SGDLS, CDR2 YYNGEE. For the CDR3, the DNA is TGTGCCAGCAGCACAGGGGGGCCCGCCGAGACCCAGTACTTC. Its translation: CASSTGGPAETQYF.

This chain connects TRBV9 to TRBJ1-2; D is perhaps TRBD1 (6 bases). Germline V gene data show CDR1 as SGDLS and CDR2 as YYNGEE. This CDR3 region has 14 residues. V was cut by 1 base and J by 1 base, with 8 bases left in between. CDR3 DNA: TGTGCCAGCAGCGTACAGGGGAATAACTATGGCTACACCTTC. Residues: CASSVQGNNYGYTF.

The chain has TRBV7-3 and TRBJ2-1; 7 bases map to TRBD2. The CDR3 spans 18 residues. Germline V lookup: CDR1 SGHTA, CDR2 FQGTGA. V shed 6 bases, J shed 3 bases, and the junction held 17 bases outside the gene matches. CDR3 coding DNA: TGTGCCAGCAGTCCCTCCCCCTCGGGCGGGGGAGGCTACAATGAGCAGTTCTTC. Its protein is CASSPSPSGGGGYNEQFF.

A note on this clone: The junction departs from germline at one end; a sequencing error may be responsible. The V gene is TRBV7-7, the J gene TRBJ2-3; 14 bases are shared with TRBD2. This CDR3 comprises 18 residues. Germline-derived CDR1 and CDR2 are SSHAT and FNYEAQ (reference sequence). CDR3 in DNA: TGTGCTAGCAGCAAGGGACTAGCGGGGGTGCGGAGCACAGATACGCAGTATTTT. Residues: CASSKGLAGVRSTDTQYF.

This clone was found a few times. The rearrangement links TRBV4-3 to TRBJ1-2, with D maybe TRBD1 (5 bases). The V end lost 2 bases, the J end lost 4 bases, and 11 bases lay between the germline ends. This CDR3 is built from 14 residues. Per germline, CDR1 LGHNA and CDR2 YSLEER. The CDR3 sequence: CASSQQSGGYGYTF. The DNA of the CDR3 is TGCGCCAGCAGCCAACAGTCCGGGGGCTATGGCTACACCTTC.

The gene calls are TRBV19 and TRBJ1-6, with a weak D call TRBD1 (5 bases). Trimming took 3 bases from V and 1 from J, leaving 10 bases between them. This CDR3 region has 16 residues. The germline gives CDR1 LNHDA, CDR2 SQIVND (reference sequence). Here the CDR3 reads CASSMGRQSYNSPLHF. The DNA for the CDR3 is TGTGCCAGTAGTATGGGGCGACAGTCCTATAATTCACCCCTCCACTTT.

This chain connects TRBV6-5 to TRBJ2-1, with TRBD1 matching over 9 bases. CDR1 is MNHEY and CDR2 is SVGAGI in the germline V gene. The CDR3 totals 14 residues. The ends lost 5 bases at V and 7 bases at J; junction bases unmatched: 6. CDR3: CASSQDRGLNEQFF. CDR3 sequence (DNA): TGTGCCAGCAGTCAGGACAGGGGTCTGAATGAGCAGTTCTTC.